The source of this TCR beta chain is a study of pediatric ulcerative colitis. The CDR3 spans 17 residues. The germline V gene encodes CDR1 SGHRS and CDR2 YFSETQ. V was shortened by 0 bases and J by 1 base, with 14 bases between the two germline ends. Sequencing used immunoSEQ multiplex PCR; TCRdb keeps in-frame clones, though not all of them. Counted here are 30,000 to 45,000 clones, 83% occurring once; the ten biggest clones make up approximately 25%. The receptor's source is a girl aged 10 to 17 with moderate ulcerative colitis. This chain connects TRBV5-1 to TRBJ2-4; no clear D gene. The sequencing sample was made of blood. This CDR3 is CASSLARSELAKNIQYF. CDR3 sequence (DNA): TGCGCCAGCAGCTTGGCCCGTTCGGAACTGGCCAAAAACATTCAGTACTTC.